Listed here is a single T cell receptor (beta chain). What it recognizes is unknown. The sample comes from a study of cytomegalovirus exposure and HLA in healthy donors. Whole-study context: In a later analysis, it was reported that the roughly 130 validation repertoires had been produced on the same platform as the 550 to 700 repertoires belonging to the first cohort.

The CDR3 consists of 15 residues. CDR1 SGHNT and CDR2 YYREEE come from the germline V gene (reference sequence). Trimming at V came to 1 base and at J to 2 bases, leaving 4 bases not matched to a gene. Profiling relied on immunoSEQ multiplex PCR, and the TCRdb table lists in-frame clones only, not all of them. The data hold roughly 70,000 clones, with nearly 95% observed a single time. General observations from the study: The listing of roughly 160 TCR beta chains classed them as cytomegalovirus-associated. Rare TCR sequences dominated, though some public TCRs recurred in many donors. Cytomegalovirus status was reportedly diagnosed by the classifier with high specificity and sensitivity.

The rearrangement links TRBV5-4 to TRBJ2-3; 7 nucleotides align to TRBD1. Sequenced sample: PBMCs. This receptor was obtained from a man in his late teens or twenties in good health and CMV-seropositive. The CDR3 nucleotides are TGTGCCAGCAGCTTGATCGGGACAGTCACAGATACGCAGTATTTT. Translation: CASSLIGTVTDTQYF.